A single sample gave rise to the 27 T cell receptor beta chains below, sequenced in a study of cytomegalovirus exposure and HLA in healthy donors. 13 Jbeta primers and 60 Vbeta primers were used for the PCR. Only in-frame clones appear in the TCRdb table, and some are missing; sequencing was by immunoSEQ multiplex PCR. The sample holds 100,000 to 150,000 clones. Material: PBMCs. The receptors were gathered from a woman between 35 and 50 years old in good health and CMV-seropositive.

This chain joins TRBV28 and TRBJ1-1; D perhaps matches TRBD1 (5 bases). The CDR3 sequence is 14 residues long. The V gene lost 6 bases and the J gene lost 3 bases, with 14 bases spanning the gap. Germline values: CDR1 MDHEN, CDR2 SYDVKM. CDR3 in DNA: TGTGCCAGCAGGAAGCGGGGGGGGGACACTGAAGCTTTCTTT. This encodes CASRKRGGDTEAFF.

The chain is built from TRBV7-9 and TRBJ1-2; 9 bases agree with TRBD1. The V gene's germline CDR1 is SEHNR and CDR2 FQNEAQ (reference sequence). The length of the CDR3 is 14 residues. J gave up 8 bases and V 5 bases, and 9 bases lay outside the gene matches. CDR3 region: CASSPGTGHGGYTF. The CDR3 DNA is TGTGCCAGCAGCCCCGGGACAGGGCACGGGGGCTACACCTTC.

The V gene is TRBV5-1, the J gene TRBJ1-1, with 10 bases lining up with TRBD1. Germline CDR1 reads SGHRS; CDR2 reads YFSETQ. The length of the CDR3 is 16 residues. V shed 4 bases, J shed 5 bases, and the junction held 11 bases outside the gene matches. In DNA form, the CDR3 reads TGCGCCAGCAGCGCCGAGGACAGGGGGTTTGATACTGAAGCTTTCTTT. Protein sequence: CASSAEDRGFDTEAFF.

V and J are TRBV6-5 and TRBJ1-1; D gene unclear. CDR3 length equals 12 residues. The V end was cut by 4 bases, the J end by 4 bases, with 7 bases between. From germline, CDR1 is MNHEY and CDR2 SVGAGI. As DNA, the CDR3 is TGTGCCAGCAGTTGGCGGGGCACTGAAGCTTTCTTT. It translates to CASSWRGTEAFF.

V is TRBV9 and J is TRBJ1-4; TRBD1 matches at 11 bases. The V and J ends lost 3 bases and 7 bases, in that order; junction bases with no gene match: 5. The CDR3 loop spans 15 amino acids. Germline CDR1 SGDLS, CDR2 YYNGEE. CDR3 sequence: CASSEHGTGGEKLFF. The CDR3 DNA reads TGTGCCAGCAGCGAACACGGGACAGGGGGTGAAAAACTGTTTTTT.

This chain links TRBV9 with TRBJ2-7; 7 bases map to TRBD2. The CDR3 contains 15 residues. Germline CDR1 reads SGDLS; CDR2 reads YYNGEE. V was clipped by 2 bases and J by 3 bases; unmatched bases: 8. CDR3 protein: CASSVRGDYYYEQYF. In DNA form, the CDR3 reads TGTGCCAGCAGCGTTCGGGGGGACTACTACTACGAGCAGTACTTC.

The rearrangement links TRBV4-1 to TRBJ1-3, with D possibly matching TRBD1 (5 bases). The CDR3 is 17 residues long. Germline V gives CDR1 MGHRA, CDR2 YSYEKL. V was clipped by 0 bases and J by 0 bases, with 12 bases between them. The CDR3 DNA reads as TGCGCCAGCAGCCAAGACTCAGGGCCCTTCTCTGGAAACACCATATATTTT. Residues: CASSQDSGPFSGNTIYF.

The gene calls are TRBV7-9 and TRBJ1-3, with D unclear. The CDR3 spans 14 residues. CDR1 and CDR2 (germline): SEHNR, FQNEAQ (reference sequence). V gave up 4 bases and J gave up 1 base, with 8 bases separating them. CDR3 loop: CASSSPRSGNTIYF. The CDR3, as DNA: TGTGCCAGCAGCTCGCCCAGGTCTGGAAACACCATATATTTT.

The genes are TRBV5-1 and TRBJ2-3; 7 nucleotides match TRBD2. The CDR3 has 16 amino acids. CDR1 and CDR2 from the germline V gene are SGHRS and YFSETQ. After removal of 1 base from V and 2 bases from J, the junction contained 7 bases not matched to a gene. The CDR3 loop reads CASSLKTSENTDTQYF. CDR3 DNA sequence: TGCGCCAGCAGCTTGAAAACTAGCGAAAACACAGATACGCAGTATTTT.

The rearrangement links TRBV5-6 to TRBJ2-7, with D tentatively TRBD2 (5 bases). The CDR3 contains 13 residues. CDR1 and CDR2 from the germline V gene are SGHDT and YYEEEE. V lost 4 bases and J lost 6, with 14 bases in between. CDR3 loop: CASSTGLFLEQYF. The CDR3 coding sequence is TGTGCCAGCAGCACCGGACTCTTCCTCGAGCAGTACTTC.

The rearrangement links TRBV11-2 to TRBJ2-7; D remains unclear. V gave up 5 bases and J gave up 4 bases, with 18 bases separating them. CDR3 length: 15 amino acids. CDR1 is SGHAT, CDR2 FQNNGV, per germline. This CDR3 reads CASSDTSSRRYEQYF. The CDR3 nucleotides are TGTGCCAGCAGCGACACCAGCTCCCGAAGGTACGAGCAGTACTTC. Based on the CDR3 plus reference TRBV11-2 and TRBJ2-7, the full variable domain is EAGVAQSPRYKIIEKRQSVAFWCNPISGHATLYWYQQILGQGPKLLIQFQNNGVVDDSQLPKDRFSAERLKGVDSTLKIQPAKLEDSAVYLCASSDTSSRRYEQYFGPGTRLTVT.

This chain joins TRBV28 and TRBJ2-6; D call uncertain. Trimming removed 5 bases at V and 0 bases at J, with 8 bases between. The CDR3 is 15 residues long. Germline V gene lookup returns CDR1 MDHEN and CDR2 SYDVKM. For the CDR3, the DNA is TGTGCCAGCAGTACCGACACCTCTGGGGCCAACGTCCTGACTTTC. Amino acid sequence: CASSTDTSGANVLTF. The full variable domain, its missing parts supplied by reference TRBV28 and TRBJ2-6, is DVKVTQSSRYLVKRTGEKVFLECVQDMDHENMFWYRQDPGLGLRLIYFSYDVKMKEKGDIPEGYSVSREKKERFSLILESASTNQTSMYLCASSTDTSGANVLTFGAGSRLTVL.

CDR3 protein: CASSASGTSSEQFF. The DNA of the CDR3 is TGTGCCAGCAGCGCCTCCGGGACTAGCAGTGAGCAGTTCTTC. This rearrangement joins TRBV9 to TRBJ2-1, with 9 bases fitting TRBD2. J gave up 9 bases and V 3 bases, and 7 bases lay outside the gene matches. The germline V gene has CDR1 SGDLS and CDR2 YYNGEE. The CDR3 sequence is 14 residues long. Complete variable domain (other parts from reference TRBV9 and TRBJ2-1): DSGVTQTPKHLITATGQRVTLRCSPRSGDLSVYWYQQSLDQGLQFLIQYYNGEERAKGNILERFSAQQFPDLHSELNLSSLELGDSALYFCASSASGTSSEQFFGPGTRLTVL.

To note about this clone: The junction does not match germline at one end; this may be a read error. The chain recombines TRBV28 with TRBJ1-5, with 12 nucleotides matching TRBD1. The CDR3 runs to 17 residues. Germline V gene data show CDR1 as MDHEN and CDR2 as SYDVKM. CDR3 coding DNA: TGTGCCGGCAGTTCGGGACAGGGGGCTCGTAGCAATCAGCCCCAGCATTTT. It translates to CAGSSGQGARSNQPQHF.

The V gene is TRBV28, the J gene TRBJ2-7, with 10 bases fitting TRBD2. In germline, CDR1 is MDHEN, CDR2 SYDVKM. V shed 8 bases and J 6 bases; nucleotides not matched to a gene: 10. The CDR3 sequence is 14 residues long. CDR3 coding DNA: TGTGCCAGCTACACAGCGGGAGGGCCGTCCGAGCAGTACTTC. Its protein product is CASYTAGGPSEQYF.

The CDR3 DNA is TGTGCCATCCCAATCGAGACAGGGGCCTCCTACGAGCAGTACTTC. This translates into CAIPIETGASYEQYF. This chain uses TRBV27 with TRBJ2-7, with TRBD1 identical over 8 bases. This CDR3 is 15 amino acids long. Per germline, CDR1 MNHEY and CDR2 SMNVEV (reference sequence). V dropped 10 bases and J dropped 0; count of bases not matched to a gene: 11.

The chain is built from TRBV9 and TRBJ2-7; the match to TRBD2 covers 9 bases. CDR1 is SGDLS, CDR2 YYNGEE, per germline. There are 14 residues in the CDR3. Germline trimming cut 5 bases from V and 1 base from J; bases unmatched to any gene: 4. CDR3 sequence: CASSGTSSSYEQYF. Written as DNA, the CDR3 is TGTGCCAGCAGTGGGACTAGCTCGTCCTACGAGCAGTACTTC.

This sequence joins TRBV7-3 and TRBJ2-6; a weak D match, TRBD2 (6 bases). V shed 5 bases and J shed 0 bases, with 17 bases lying between them. This CDR3 spans 18 amino acids. CDR1 and CDR2 from the germline V gene are SGHTA and FQGTGA. The CDR3 sequence is CASSRRLEGSSGANVLTF. CDR3 nucleotide sequence: TGTGCCAGCAGCCGAAGACTAGAGGGGAGCTCTGGGGCCAACGTCCTGACTTTC.

To note about this clone: One end of the junction varies from germline; a read error may be responsible. The genes are TRBV7-7 and TRBJ2-7; 11 nucleotides align to TRBD2. The CDR3 spans 13 residues. Germline CDR1 and CDR2: SSHAT and FNYEAQ (reference sequence). The CDR3 nucleotides read TGTGCTAGCAGCAGGGGACTAGCGGACGAGCAGTACTTC. Protein product: CASSRGLADEQYF.

This chain uses TRBV9 with TRBJ2-3; the match to TRBD1 covers 8 bases. Trimming took 1 base from V and 2 from J; bases not matched to a gene: 9. The CDR3 runs 17 residues. CDR1 is SGDLS and CDR2 is YYNGEE in the germline V gene. The chain's CDR3 is CASSVRPGTGITDTQYF. CDR3 coding DNA: TGTGCCAGCAGCGTACGACCCGGGACAGGAATCACAGATACGCAGTATTTT.

The chain joins TRBV5-4 to TRBJ2-5; 11 bases match TRBD2. J lost 5 bases, V lost 2 bases, and 5 bases had no gene match. CDR3 length equals 15 residues. CDR1 is SGHNT, CDR2 YYREEE, per germline (reference sequence). As DNA, the CDR3 is TGTGCCAGCAGCTTCCTAGCGGGAGGTGGCGAGACCCAGTACTTC. This sequence encodes CASSFLAGGGETQYF.

The V gene is TRBV5-1, the J gene TRBJ1-1; D may be TRBD1 (5 bases). The germline V and J ends were trimmed by 0 bases and 3 bases, with 12 bases remaining between them. Germline assignment: CDR1 SGHRS and CDR2 YFSETQ. This CDR3 is built from 15 residues. This CDR3 is CASSLVTTGDTEAFF. As DNA, the CDR3 is TGCGCCAGCAGCTTGGTGACGACGGGGGACACTGAAGCTTTCTTT. The variable domain in full, completed from reference TRBV5-1 and TRBJ1-1, reads KAGVTQTPRYLIKTRGQQVTLSCSPISGHRSVSWYQQTPGQGLQFLFEYFSETQRNKGNFPGRFSGRQFSNSRSEMNVSTLELGDSALYLCASSLVTTGDTEAFFGQGTRLTVV.

The J gene is TRBJ1-1, the V gene TRBV11-2, with 8 bases lining up with TRBD1. The V and J ends lost 5 bases and 5 bases, in that order; junction bases with no gene match: 13. Germline-derived CDR1 and CDR2 are SGHAT and FQNNGV. CDR3 length: 16 residues. The CDR3 sequence: CASSLLTGGWKTEAFF. Written as DNA, the CDR3 is TGTGCCAGCAGCCTATTAACAGGGGGGTGGAAGACTGAAGCTTTCTTT.

This chain uses TRBV19 with TRBJ2-2, with TRBD2 matching over 9 bases. Germline loops: CDR1 LNHDA, CDR2 SQIVND (reference sequence). The ends lost 7 bases at V and 5 bases at J; junction bases unmatched: 8. The CDR3 is 15 residues long. The CDR3 spells CASTMLAGQTGELFF. The CDR3 DNA sequence: TGTGCCAGTACGATGCTAGCGGGACAAACCGGGGAGCTGTTTTTT.

This rearrangement joins TRBV6-1 to TRBJ1-6; D uncertain. The V and J ends lost 6 bases and 5 bases respectively, with 8 bases between them. CDR3 length equals 13 residues. Looked up from germline, CDR1 is MNHNS and CDR2 is SASEGT. The CDR3 region is CASRTADNSPLHF. The DNA for the CDR3 is TGTGCCAGCAGGACGGCGGATAATTCACCCCTCCACTTT.

J is TRBJ1-2 and V is TRBV6-5, with 7 bases aligning to TRBD1. The V and J ends lost 7 bases and 8 bases, in that order; junction bases with no gene match: 7. CDR3 length: 12 amino acids. Germline CDR1 is MNHEY and CDR2 is SVGAGI. The CDR3: CASTATGRGYTF. CDR3 coding DNA: TGTGCCAGCACCGCGACAGGGCGGGGCTACACCTTC.

The CDR3 protein is CATRLGLSVETQYF. CDR3 nucleotides: TGTGCCACGCGGTTGGGACTTAGCGTGGAGACCCAGTACTTC. The chain carries TRBV19 and TRBJ2-5; D might be TRBD2 (6 bases). Germline CDR1 is LNHDA and CDR2 is SQIVND (reference sequence). This CDR3 is built from 14 residues. The V end lost 10 bases, the J end lost 5 bases, and 20 bases lay between the germline ends. Looking up the rest from reference TRBV19 and TRBJ2-5 gives the full variable domain: DGGITQSPKYLFRKEGQNVTLSCEQNLNHDAMYWYRQDPGQGLRLIYYSQIVNDFQKGDIAEGYSVSREKKESFPLTVTSAQKNPTAFYLCATRLGLSVETQYFGPGTRLLVL.